This passage covers 10 T cell receptor beta chains from one sample sequenced in a study of blood T cells in healthy people across ages. Using a J-beta primer mix together with a sample-barcoded 5' primer, a second PCR was run for roughly 6 to 12 cycles. TCRdb used MiXCR to reprocess the 5' RACE reads, holding one entry per CDR3 protein. The sample yields 1,800,000 or so distinct CDR3 sequences, roughly two fifths seen once. Sequencing used blood. Receptors originate from a human donor in good health.

This chain connects TRBV7-9 to TRBJ2-1; 9 bases line up with TRBD1. The junction had 10 bases not matched to a gene; V was cut back by 5 bases and J by 5 bases. The CDR3 runs 16 residues. The germline gives CDR1 SEHNR, CDR2 FQNEAQ (reference sequence). Here the CDR3 reads CASSLPDRGRNNEQFF. CDR3 DNA: TGTGCCAGCAGCCTCCCGGACAGGGGACGAAACAATGAGCAGTTCTTC.

This clonotype was seen only a few times. The chain joins TRBV29-1 to TRBJ2-1; D is perhaps TRBD1 or TRBD2 (5 bases each). CDR1 is SQVTM and CDR2 is ANQGSEA in the germline V gene. Trimming removed 1 base from V and 4 bases from J, with 11 bases in between. This CDR3 comprises 14 residues. CDR3 in DNA: TGCAGCGTTGAAGGGGGGATCGAGTACAATGAGCAGTTCTTC. The encoded protein is CSVEGGIEYNEQFF.

This clonotype has more than one count but fewer than ten. The chain couples TRBV9 to TRBJ2-3; D unclear. CDR3 length: 15 amino acids. Germline V gene lookup returns CDR1 SGDLS and CDR2 YYNGEE. Trimming removed 9 bases from V and 3 bases from J, with 20 bases in between. CDR3 region: CATSWTVGTTDTQYF. CDR3 nucleotide sequence: TGTGCCACCTCCTGGACGGTCGGTACAACAGATACGCAGTATTTT.

The chain combines TRBV20-1 with TRBJ1-5, with a possible D match to TRBD1 (5 bases). CDR3 length: 12 residues. Trimming shortened V by 4 bases and J by 7 bases, and 11 bases separated the two germline ends. CDR1 is DFQATT, CDR2 SNEGSKA, per germline (reference sequence). The CDR3 nucleotides are TGCAGTGCTAATCAGGGTACCCAGCCCCAGCATTTT. Translated: CSANQGTQPQHF.

The chain carries TRBV20-1 and TRBJ2-2; 7 bases are shared with TRBD2. CDR3 length: 14 amino acids. Germline V gene data show CDR1 as DFQATT and CDR2 as SNEGSKA (reference sequence). The CDR3 DNA reads TGCAGCGTAACGACTGGGGGGGACACCGGGGAGCTGTTTTTT. Translation gives CSVTTGGDTGELFF.

As for this clonotype: At one boundary the junction diverges from the germline segment, which might be a read error. V usage is TRBV7-2 and J usage is TRBJ2-7, with 10 bases fitting TRBD1. Per germline, CDR1 SGHTA and CDR2 FQGNSA. The CDR3 length is 15 residues. CDR3 in DNA: TGTGCCGGCAGCCCAACGGGGACAGGGGATGGCGAGCAGTACTTC. It specifies CAGSPTGTGDGEQYF.

The chain uses TRBV7-2 and TRBJ2-7; a possible D gene is TRBD1 (5 bases). This CDR3 has 14 amino acids. Germline CDR1 SGHTA, CDR2 FQGNSA. The V and J ends lost 5 bases and 3 bases respectively, with 14 bases between them. The CDR3 here is CASSTRTLLYEQYF. In nucleotides, the CDR3 is TGTGCCAGCAGCACTCGGACACTCCTCTACGAGCAGTACTTC. Using reference TRBV7-2 and TRBJ2-7 for the parts outside the CDR3, the full variable domain is GAGVSQSPSNKVTEKGKDVELRCDPISGHTALYWYRQSLGQGLEFLIYFQGNSAPDKSGLPSDRFSAERTGGSVSTLTIQRTQQEDSAVYLCASSTRTLLYEQYFGPGTRLTVT.

The gene calls are TRBV30 and TRBJ2-3; D gene uncertain. This CDR3 is 13 amino acids long. Germline V gene lookup returns CDR1 GTSNPN and CDR2 SVGIG (reference sequence). Trimming removed 2 bases at V and 5 bases at J, with 11 bases between. The CDR3 DNA reads TGTGCCTGGAGTACCACGGCCGGAGATACGCAGTATTTT. Its translation: CAWSTTAGDTQYF.

This chain joins TRBV6-1 and TRBJ2-2; D perhaps matches TRBD1 (6 bases). Trimming took off 9 bases at V and 3 bases at J, with 20 bases between the two ends. The CDR3 has 16 amino acids. Germline V CDR1 and CDR2: MNHNS, SASEGT. CDR3 amino acids: CASSQGRVVDTGELFF. The CDR3 DNA reads as TGTGCCAGTTCCCAGGGGCGGGTTGTTGACACCGGGGAGCTGTTTTTT.

This clonotype was counted a few times. This chain uses TRBV6-5 with TRBJ2-5; 7 bases fit TRBD1. The germline V gene has CDR1 MNHEY and CDR2 SVGAGI. The CDR3 has 15 residues. The V and J ends lost 6 bases and 4 bases, in that order; junction bases with no gene match: 11. The CDR3 protein is CASRREQGRGETQYF. The CDR3 coding sequence is TGTGCCAGCAGACGAGAACAGGGGCGTGGAGAGACCCAGTACTTC.